A selection of T cell receptor beta chains follows, all from one sample in a study of T cells in Graves' hyperthyroidism and ophthalmopathy. TCRdb re-analysed the multiplex PCR reads in MiXCR, keeping a single row per CDR3 protein. Among roughly 570,000 distinct CDR3 sequences listed, approximately 44% were seen once. Sequencing used peripheral blood or thyroid tissue (not recorded which). All receptors come from a woman aged 18-35 years with Graves' hyperthyroidism. Both conserved end residues are part of each CDR3. D genes are given only for firm matches. The listing skips clone size in some rows; elsewhere it reads once, few, many or a size class.

TRBJ1-2	many	-	TRBV6-5	TGTGCCAGCAAGCCGGGGACGAATGACTATGGCTACACCTTC	CASKPGTNDYGYTF
TRBJ1-2	many	-	TRBV2	TGTGCCAGCAGTGCTGGAGGGTTTAGGAACTATGGCTACACCTTC	CASSAGGFRNYGYTF
TRBJ2-7	-	-	TRBV29-1	TGCAGCGGGAGGACATCATACGAGCAGTACTTC	CSGRTSYEQYF
TRBJ2-5	many	-	TRBV12-3/TRBV12-4	TGTGCCAGCAGTTCGCAGTATAGCAGCAAAGAGACCCAGTACTTC	CASSSQYSSKETQYF
TRBJ1-4	many	-	TRBV14	TGTGCCAGCAGCCAAGATACGGGGGGTTATGAAAAACTGTTTTTT	CASSQDTGGYEKLFF
TRBJ2-7	many	TRBD2	TRBV20-1	TGCAGTGCTAGAGCTTTGACTAGCGCCTACGAGCAGTACTTC	CSARALTSAYEQYF
TRBJ1-1	many	-	TRBV5-1	TGCGCCAGCAGATTAGGGAGCACTGAAGCTTTCTTT	CASRLGSTEAFF
TRBJ1-1	many	-	TRBV12-3/TRBV12-4	TGTGCCAGCAGTTTAGTTTTAACTGAAGCTTTCTTT	CASSLVLTEAFF
TRBJ1-6	-	-	TRBV4-3	TGCGCCAGCAGCCAAGTTCTCGCCGTTTGGTCACCCCTCCACTTT	CASSQVLAVWSPLHF
TRBJ1-2	many	-	TRBV13	TGTGCCAGCAGCTCACAGGATAACTATGGCTACACCTTC	CASSSQDNYGYTF
TRBJ2-6	many	-	TRBV9	TGTGCCAGCAGCGTGGGAGGGACACACTCTGGGGCCAACGTCCTGACTTTC	CASSVGGTHSGANVLTF
TRBJ2-5	many	-	TRBV20-1	TGCAGTGCTCGGTCCCCCCTTGAGACCCAGTACTTC	CSARSPLETQYF
TRBJ2-6	few	-	TRBV7-9	TGTGCCAGCAGCTCGGAGAGGGGCGGGTCTGGGGCCAACGTCCTGACTTTC	CASSSERGGSGANVLTF
TRBJ2-7	-	-	TRBV25-1	TGTGCCAGCAGTGATTTGACCCGCAGCAGGGGGGACGAGCAGTACTTC	CASSDLTRSRGDEQYF
TRBJ2-6	-	-	TRBV7-9	TGTGCCAGCAGCCGAGGCGGAACCTCTGGGGCCAACGTCCTGACTTTC	CASSRGGTSGANVLTF
TRBJ1-5	many	-	TRBV6-1	TGTGCCAGCCACAGCCAGAGGAATCAGCCCCAGCATTTT	CASHSQRNQPQHF
TRBJ1-1	-	-	TRBV2	TGTGCCATCATGGGACTAGCGGGGGGAAACACTGAAGCTTTCTTT	CAIMGLAGGNTEAFF
TRBJ1-3	many	TRBD1	TRBV7-2	TGTGCCAGCAGTCCCCGACAGGGGGGACGAAACACCATATATTTT	CASSPRQGGRNTIYF
TRBJ2-7	-	TRBD1	TRBV24-1	TGTGCCACCAGTAGGACAGGGGGGTCCAATGAGCAGTACTTC	CATSRTGGSNEQYF
TRBJ1-4	-	-	TRBV6-6	TGTGCCAGCAGTTACTCGGTCAGGAGGATCGCTAATGAAAAACTGTTTTTT	CASSYSVRRIANEKLFF
TRBJ2-7	many	-	TRBV29-1	TGCAGCGTCTCCACGGGACTTTTCTACGAGCAGTACTTC	CSVSTGLFYEQYF
TRBJ2-5	many	-	TRBV29-1	TGCAGCGTGGGGACCGGGGTCGGTGGGACCCAGTACTTC	CSVGTGVGGTQYF
TRBJ2-7	once	TRBD2	TRBV9	TGTGCCAGCAGCGCCGGGACTAGCGGGAGGGAAATTGACGAGCAGTACTTC	CASSAGTSGREIDEQYF
TRBJ2-1	few	TRBD2	TRBV29-1	TGCAGCGTAGCCGGGACTAGCGCGACGGTCGATGAGCAGTTCTTC	CSVAGTSATVDEQFF
TRBJ2-5	few	TRBD2	TRBV4-3	TGCGCCAGCAGCCAAGAGGGGGGGGGGACCCAGTACTTC	CASSQEGGGTQYF
TRBJ1-4	-	-	TRBV4-1	TGCGCCAGCAGCCATCGGGCGCCCGAAAAACTGTTTTTT	CASSHRAPEKLFF
TRBJ2-6	-	-	TRBV9	TGTGCCAGCAGCGTATCGGCAGAAGACTCTGGGGCCAACGTCCTGACTTTC	CASSVSAEDSGANVLTF
TRBJ2-7	-	TRBD1	TRBV7-2	TGTGCCAGCAGCTTGGGACAGGGGGCCGCCGGGGAGCAGTACTTC	CASSLGQGAAGEQYF
TRBJ2-7	-	-	TRBV7-9	TGTGCCAGCAGCTTATTCGCAGGGGTGAATGAGCAGTACTTC	CASSLFAGVNEQYF
TRBJ2-7	many	TRBD2	TRBV7-2	TGTGCCAGCAGCATAGGACTAGATTACCTATACGAGCAGTACTTC	CASSIGLDYLYEQYF
TRBJ2-7	-	-	TRBV20-1	TGCAGTGCCACCCGGGCAGGGGACCTACAGCAGTACTTC	CSATRAGDLQQYF
TRBJ2-7	-	TRBD1	TRBV29-1	TGCAGCGACAGGGGGATCTACGAGCAGTACTTC	CSDRGIYEQYF
TRBJ2-1	-	TRBD2	TRBV7-9	TGTGCCAGCAGCTTAGTAGCGGGAGTGGGGGACAATGAGCAGTTCTTC	CASSLVAGVGDNEQFF
TRBJ1-2	many	-	TRBV12-3/TRBV12-4	TGTGCCAGCAGTTTAGGGCAGTATGGCTACACCTTC	CASSLGQYGYTF
TRBJ1-3	many	-	TRBV4-2	TGTGCCAGCAGCCAAGCCCAGACGGCTGGAAACACCATATATTTT	CASSQAQTAGNTIYF
TRBJ2-2	many	-	TRBV7-7	TGTGCCAGCAGCCATCAAGAACACACCGGGGAGCTGTTTTTT	CASSHQEHTGELFF
TRBJ2-5	many	TRBD1	TRBV9	TGTGCCAGCAGCGTAGAGAGGGGGCGAAGACAAGAGACCCAGTACTTC	CASSVERGRRQETQYF
TRBJ1-5	few	-	TRBV30	TGTGCCTGGAGTTATGGGGGTCAGCCCCAGCATTTT	CAWSYGGQPQHF
TRBJ1-1	many	-	TRBV11-3	TGTGCCAGCAGCGTCGACAAGGGGAACACTGAAGCTTTCTTT	CASSVDKGNTEAFF
TRBJ1-2	many	TRBD1	TRBV2	TGTGCCAGCAGCGGCCCCGGGACAGGGAATGGCTACACCTTC	CASSGPGTGNGYTF
TRBJ1-2	many	TRBD1	TRBV10-3	TGTGCCACGGGGACAGGGGTAAACTATGGCTACACCTTC	CATGTGVNYGYTF